This T cell receptor (beta chain) was sequenced in a study of cytomegalovirus exposure and HLA in healthy donors. The PCR ran on 60 Vbeta and 13 Jbeta primers. Libraries were prepared by immunoSEQ multiplex PCR; TCRdb keeps only in-frame clonotypes and omits some of them. The sample records 150,000 to 200,000 clones, 60% to 80% being singletons. Germline lookup yields CDR1 MNHEY and CDR2 SMNVEV (reference sequence). The V end was cut by 5 bases, the J end by 7 bases, with 11 bases between. The CDR3 length is 13 residues. The clonotype comes from a man aged 35-49 years in good health and CMV-seronegative. The source material was PBMCs. The chain combines TRBV27 with TRBJ1-4; D perhaps matches TRBD1 (6 bases). CDR3 protein: CASSNREGEKLFF. CDR3 DNA sequence: TGTGCCAGCAGTAACAGGGAGGGTGAAAAACTGTTTTTT.